This T cell receptor (beta chain) derives from a study of T-cell memory formation after mild COVID-19 listed by TCRdb under 2021. At the level of the whole study: Most TCR sequence clusters were specific to one of the two donors. T-cell clones expanding and contracting after mild COVID-19 in a couple of donors were tracked by longitudinal TCRalpha and TCRbeta repertoire sequencing. The cohort comprised two young, previously healthy adult volunteers, one female and one male. The research as a whole found: Clones contracting from day 15 to 85 had balanced CD4/CD8 phenotypes, while a second wave expanding from day 15 to 37 was biased towards CD4+. SARS-CoV-2 specificity of the second-wave clones peaking on day 37 was not confirmed. The study covered only a couple of mild cases, and larger cohorts including severe cases with pre-infection samples were considered necessary. Some responding clones were found in pre-infection memory, which suggests that pre-existing cross-reactive memory T cells took part in the SARS-CoV-2 response. Contracting CD4+ clones turned up mainly in the CM and EM memory subsets, whereas EMRA was where CD8+ clones were enriched.

Concerning this clonotype: Its recognized antigen is unknown. No base qualities exist here, and no much larger clone lies one base off it.

Sequencing instrument: Illumina NovaSeq 6000. cDNA libraries for TCRalpha and TCRbeta were prepared by 5'RACE using constant-segment primers, with sample barcodes and unique molecular identifiers added. Trizol reagent was used to extract RNA from every sample. The libraries were amplified in two PCR steps, and the second step added a second sample barcode and Illumina TruSeq adapters. Libraries were sequenced on an Illumina NovaSeq with 2 x 150 bp paired-end reads. Processing in the source paper ran as follows. Reads were demultiplexed and collapsed into UMI-guided consensus sequences with migec v1.2.7. Using mixcr v2.1.11, the UMI consensuses were aligned to TRA and TRB V and J templates and assembled into clonotypes. A clonotype was counted as expanded or contracted only when both edgeR and NoisET called the clonotype significant, with the noise models trained on biological replicates. For edgeR calls, a false discovery rate-adjusted p below 0.01 and a log2 fold-change threshold of 1 were applied. As an exploratory analysis of dynamics, max-normalized trajectories of the 1000 most abundant clonotypes were examined by PCA with hierarchical clustering. Separately sequenced CD4+ and CD8+ repertoires were used to assign the CD4 or CD8 phenotype of responding clones. Clones were called with MiXCR by TCRdb after fastp trimmed the public reads at Q25, and only in-frame beta chains were retained. Each record represents a unique CDR3 protein, reported with the most common genes and DNA among its rows. What appears here as the V and J calls and clone size reflects TCRdb's work, not the paper's. Present in this sample are about 290,000 distinct CDR3 sequences, 15% to 20% of which were seen just once. Clones ranked in the top ten supply about a fifth of the sample.

Ficoll-Paque density gradient centrifugation was the method used to isolate PBMCs. Reading the germline V gene gives CDR1 SGHVS and CDR2 FQNEAQ. Including cysteine and phenylalanine, the CDR3 has 14 amino acids. The only DNA kept is the CDR3, 42 bases in frame from the first base. Germline trimming amounts to 8 bases on V and 2 bases on J, with 6 as the count of junction bases outside the gene matches. The rearranged segments are TRBV7-8 and TRBJ1-3, and 7 junction bases match TRBD1. Sequenced sample: PBMCs or a T cell subset sorted from them (not recorded which). The clonotype was recovered from a man younger than 35 who had mild COVID-19 (a few samples of this study predate the infection). The sample titles of this study are shuffled in the database, so cell type and time point are left out; the donor was told from shared clones. The bases are TGTGCCAGCGGATCCGGGACAGCTGGAAACACCATATATTTT. This is translated as CASGSGTAGNTIYF.